The clone carrying this TCR beta chain occurred once. Its target is unknown. Healthy bone marrow donors supplied every sample. The data derive from a study of cytomegalovirus exposure and HLA in healthy donors. Broader study findings: Certain sequence variants were highly shared and formed a cluster, and this cluster was likely a sequencing artifact. Reports state that TCR beta sequences accurately predicted most subjects' HLA-A and HLA-B alleles.

The CDR3 has 17 residues. Germline V gene data show CDR1 as SGHDT and CDR2 as YYEEEE. J gave up 0 bases and V 1 base, and 8 bases lay outside the gene matches. Researchers ran the PCR with 60 Vbeta and 13 Jbeta primers. Measured with immunoSEQ multiplex PCR; TCRdb has only the in-frame clones, and not every one. The data contain 130,000 to 150,000 clones, 65% to 90% of them seen just once; the ten biggest clones take up approximately 2.9%. The sequenced sample was PBMCs. The source is a woman aged 30 to 39 in good health and CMV-seronegative. This rearrangement joins TRBV5-6 to TRBJ2-3; 7 bases align to TRBD2. CDR3: CASSLRLAVFSTDTQYF. Here the CDR3 DNA reads TGTGCCAGCAGCTTGCGGCTAGCGGTCTTTAGCACAGATACGCAGTATTTT. The full variable domain, rest sourced from reference TRBV5-6 and TRBJ2-3, is DAGVTQSPTHLIKTRGQQVTLRCSPKSGHDTVSWYQQALGQGPQFIFQYYEEEERQRGNFPDRFSGHQFPNYSSELNVNALLLGDSALYLCASSLRLAVFSTDTQYFGPGTRLTVL.